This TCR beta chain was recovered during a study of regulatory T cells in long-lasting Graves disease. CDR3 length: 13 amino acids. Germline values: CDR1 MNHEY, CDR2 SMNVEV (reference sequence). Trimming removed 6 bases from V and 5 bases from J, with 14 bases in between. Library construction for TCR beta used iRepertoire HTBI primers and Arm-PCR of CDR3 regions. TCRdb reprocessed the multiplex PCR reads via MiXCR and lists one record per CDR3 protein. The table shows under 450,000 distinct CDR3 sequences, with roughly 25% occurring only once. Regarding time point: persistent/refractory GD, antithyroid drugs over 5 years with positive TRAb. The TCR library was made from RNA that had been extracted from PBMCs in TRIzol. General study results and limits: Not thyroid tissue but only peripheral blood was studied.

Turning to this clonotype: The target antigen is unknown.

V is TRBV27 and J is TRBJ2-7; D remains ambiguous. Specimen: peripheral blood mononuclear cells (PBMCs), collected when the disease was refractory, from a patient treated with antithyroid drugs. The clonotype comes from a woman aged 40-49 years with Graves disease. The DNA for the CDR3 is TGTGCCAGCAGACGACGCCTAACTAACGAGCAGTACTTC. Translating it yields CASRRRLTNEQYF.